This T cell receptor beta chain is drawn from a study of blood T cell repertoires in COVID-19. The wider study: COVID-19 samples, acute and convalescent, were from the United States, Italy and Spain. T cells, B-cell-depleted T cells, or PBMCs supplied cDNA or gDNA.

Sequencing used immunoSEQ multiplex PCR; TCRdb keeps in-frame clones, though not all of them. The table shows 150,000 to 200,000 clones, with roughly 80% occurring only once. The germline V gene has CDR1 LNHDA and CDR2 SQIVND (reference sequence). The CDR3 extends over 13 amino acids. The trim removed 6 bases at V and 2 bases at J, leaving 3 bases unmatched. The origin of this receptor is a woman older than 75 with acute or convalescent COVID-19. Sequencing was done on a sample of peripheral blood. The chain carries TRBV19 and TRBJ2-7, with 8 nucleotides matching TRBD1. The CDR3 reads CASRGQVPYEQYF. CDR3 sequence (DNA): TGTGCCAGTAGGGGACAGGTTCCCTACGAGCAGTACTTC.